This T cell receptor (beta chain) was documented in a study of cytomegalovirus exposure and HLA in healthy donors. Study-level results: High specificity and sensitivity for cytomegalovirus status were reported for the classifier. In a later analysis, most CMV-associated TCR beta chains appeared HLA-restricted. A few chains linked to CMV were shown in vitro to be specific for CMV antigens.

The PCR had 60 Vbeta and 13 Jbeta primers. Some clones are missing from TCRdb's copy, which holds only in-frame ones; the method was immunoSEQ multiplex PCR. The data hold about 130,000 clones, with 76% observed a single time. Comment on this clone: The antigen remains undetermined.

The CDR3 extends over 19 amino acids. The V end was cut by 3 bases, the J end by 2 bases, with 25 bases between. Germline CDR1 and CDR2: MGHRA and YSYEKL. The sequenced material came from PBMCs. The chain employs TRBV4-1 and TRBJ2-5; D may be TRBD2 (6 bases). This TCR was sampled from a man over 45 in good health and CMV-seronegative. The CDR3 coding sequence is TGCGCCAGCAGCCAGGGGGGACTTAGGGACTGGAAAGCACAAGAGACCCAGTACTTC. It is translated as CASSQGGLRDWKAQETQYF.